In this sample, the clone carrying this TCR beta chain turned up a few times. Its antigen is currently unknown. This entry comes from a study of cytotoxic CD8 clonotypes in ibrutinib-treated CLL. Study details: Among patients, around 25 responded partially and 2 completely; roughly 15 then stayed remitted and 12 progressed after median approximately 68 months. Study conclusions and caveats: Baseline-level clonality went beyond age-matched healthy donors and moved in step with circulating CD8+ T-cell counts.

Sequencing used immunoSEQ multiplex PCR; TCRdb keeps in-frame clones, though not all of them. The sample records approximately 92,000 clones, 70% to 80% being singletons. Trimming cost V 8 bases and J 8 bases, with 15 bases left between them. The CDR3 has 13 residues. Germline CDR1 reads SNHLY; CDR2 reads FYNNEI. Sample: PBMCs, taken after 24 months of ibrutinib treatment. V usage is TRBV2 and J usage is TRBJ1-4, with D unclear. This clonotype was sampled from a human donor with chronic lymphocytic leukemia. The CDR3 loop reads CASLRTPGEKLFF. The CDR3 DNA follows: TGTGCCAGCCTCCGGACCCCCGGAGAAAAACTGTTTTTT.